This TCR beta chain was identified in a study of cytomegalovirus exposure and HLA in healthy donors. In terms of frequency, this clone is medium-sized. Its antigen is not known. Sequence at one end of the junction differs from germline and may be a read error. Findings of the study overall: Across all donors, roughly uniform sequencing depth was an assumption of the presence/absence analyses. In a later analysis, V- and J-gene trimming of beta chains associated with a DCLRE1C missense variant, replicated independently. Within an earlier analysis, most TCR beta V segments proved productive either about 90% or about 30% of the time. A later look showed TCR association rates differing by HLA locus, highest for DRB1 and lowest for HLA-C.

This CDR3 has 14 amino acids. Germline-derived CDR1 and CDR2 are SSHAT and FNYEAQ (reference sequence). 60 Vbeta and 13 Jbeta primers were used in PCR. Assay used: immunoSEQ multiplex PCR; TCRdb lists only in-frame clones, some missing. The specimen's table records approximately 71,000 clones. The chain is built from TRBV7-7 and TRBJ2-1; TRBD2 matches 8 bases. The clonotype originates from a female donor in good health and CMV-seropositive. Material: PBMCs. CDR3 residues: CASSRGGPYNEQFF. The CDR3 DNA reads TGTGCTAGCAGCCGGGGGGGACCCTACAATGAGCAGTTCTTC. Full variable domain (rest looked up from reference TRBV7-7 and TRBJ2-1): GAGVSQSPRYKVTKRGQDVTLRCDPISSHATLYWYQQALGQGPEFLTYFNYEAQPDKSGLPSDRFSAERPEGSISTLTIQRTEQRDSAMYRCASSRGGPYNEQFFGPGTRLTVL.